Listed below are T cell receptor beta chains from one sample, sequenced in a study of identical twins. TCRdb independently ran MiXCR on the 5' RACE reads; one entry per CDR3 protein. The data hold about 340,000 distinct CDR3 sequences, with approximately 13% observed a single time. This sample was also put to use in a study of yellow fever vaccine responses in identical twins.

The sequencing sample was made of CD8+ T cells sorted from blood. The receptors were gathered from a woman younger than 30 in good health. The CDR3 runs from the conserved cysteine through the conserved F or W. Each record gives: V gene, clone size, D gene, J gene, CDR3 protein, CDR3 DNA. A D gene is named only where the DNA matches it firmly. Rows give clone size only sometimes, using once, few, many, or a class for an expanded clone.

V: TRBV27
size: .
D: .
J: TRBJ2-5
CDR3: CASRPQGARVETQYF
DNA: TGTGCCAGCAGACCACAAGGGGCCAGGGTGGAGACCCAGTACTTC

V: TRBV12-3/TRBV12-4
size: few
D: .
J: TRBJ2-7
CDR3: CASSHPMEAGDEQYF
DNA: TGTGCCAGCAGCCACCCGATGGAGGCCGGGGACGAGCAGTACTTC

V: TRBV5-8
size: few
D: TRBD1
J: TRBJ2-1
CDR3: CASSQDRGEVNEQFF
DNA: TGTGCCAGCAGCCAAGACAGGGGAGAAGTCAATGAGCAGTTCTTC

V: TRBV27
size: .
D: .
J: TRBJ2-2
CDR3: CASTWGGNTGELFF
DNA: TGTGCCAGTACTTGGGGCGGGAACACCGGGGAGCTGTTTTTT

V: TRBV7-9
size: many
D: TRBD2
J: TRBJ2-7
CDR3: CASSLLASGRYEQYF
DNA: TGTGCCAGCAGCTTATTAGCTAGCGGGAGGTACGAGCAGTACTTC

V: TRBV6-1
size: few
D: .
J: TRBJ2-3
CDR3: CASRWTAFTDTQYF
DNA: TGTGCCAGCAGGTGGACAGCGTTCACAGATACGCAGTATTTT

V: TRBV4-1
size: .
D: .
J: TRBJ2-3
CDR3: CASSQELGMGLGTQYF
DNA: TGCGCCAGCAGCCAAGAATTGGGGATGGGGCTGGGTACGCAGTATTTT

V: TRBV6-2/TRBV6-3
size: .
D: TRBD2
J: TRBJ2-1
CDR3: CASTETGPTSGVGPYNEQFF
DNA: TGTGCCAGCACCGAGACTGGGCCGACTAGCGGAGTAGGTCCCTACAATGAGCAGTTCTTC

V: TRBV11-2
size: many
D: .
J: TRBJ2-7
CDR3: CASSSETSIRTYEQYF
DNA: TGTGCCAGCAGCTCTGAAACTAGCATACGTACCTACGAGCAGTACTTC

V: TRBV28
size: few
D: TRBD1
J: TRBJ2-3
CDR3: CASAPGQGPSTDTQYF
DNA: TGTGCCAGCGCCCCCGGACAGGGACCTAGCACAGATACGCAGTATTTT

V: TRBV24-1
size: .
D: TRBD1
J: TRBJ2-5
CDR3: CATSDLAGGETQYF
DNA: TGTGCCACCAGTGATTTGGCAGGGGGCGAGACCCAGTACTTC

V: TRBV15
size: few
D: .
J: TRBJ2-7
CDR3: CATSRDRQGSDEQYF
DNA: TGTGCCACCAGCAGAGATCGCCAGGGTTCGGACGAGCAGTACTTC

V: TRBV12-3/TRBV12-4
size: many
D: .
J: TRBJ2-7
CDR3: CASSSALDRNEQYF
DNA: TGTGCCAGCAGTTCGGCCCTTGACAGGAACGAGCAGTACTTC

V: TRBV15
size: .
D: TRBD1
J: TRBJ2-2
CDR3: CATSKLRDRTTNTGELFF
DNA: TGTGCCACCAGCAAACTCCGGGACAGGACAACGAACACCGGGGAGCTGTTTTTT

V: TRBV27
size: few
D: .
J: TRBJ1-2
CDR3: CASSLLASGVPNYGYTF
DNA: TGTGCCAGCAGTTTATTGGCCTCCGGGGTCCCTAACTATGGCTACACCTTC

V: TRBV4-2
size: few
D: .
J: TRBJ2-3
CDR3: CASSRSVSDTDTQYF
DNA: TGTGCCAGCAGCCGATCCGTGTCTGACACAGATACGCAGTATTTT

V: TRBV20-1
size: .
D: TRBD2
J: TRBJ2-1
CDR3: CSAREAFAGAVLNDNEQFF
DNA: TGCAGTGCTAGAGAGGCCTTTGCGGGAGCCGTTCTCAATGACAATGAGCAGTTCTTC

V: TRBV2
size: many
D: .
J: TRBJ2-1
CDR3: CASSTPLREFSEQFF
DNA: TGTGCCAGCAGTACCCCCCTCCGGGAGTTTAGTGAGCAGTTCTTC

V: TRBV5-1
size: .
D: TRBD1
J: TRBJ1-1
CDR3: CASSLGQGVSEAFF
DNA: TGCGCCAGCAGCTTGGGACAGGGTGTTTCCGAAGCTTTCTTT

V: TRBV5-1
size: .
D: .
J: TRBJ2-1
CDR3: CASSPFSGVYNEQFF
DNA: TGCGCCAGCAGCCCGTTTTCCGGGGTTTACAATGAGCAGTTCTTC

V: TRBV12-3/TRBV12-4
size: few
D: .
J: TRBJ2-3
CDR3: CASRAPEVADTQYF
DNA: TGTGCCAGCAGGGCCCCGGAGGTCGCAGATACGCAGTATTTT

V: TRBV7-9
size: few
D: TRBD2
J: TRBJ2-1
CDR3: CASSFSGGSRFGQFF
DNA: TGTGCCAGCAGCTTTAGCGGGGGTTCTCGCTTTGGGCAGTTCTTC

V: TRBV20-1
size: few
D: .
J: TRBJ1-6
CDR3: CSAKITGFNSPLHF
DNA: TGCAGTGCTAAAATCACAGGCTTCAATTCACCCCTCCACTTT

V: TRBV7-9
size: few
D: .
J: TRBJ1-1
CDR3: CASSLKGTEAFF
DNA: TGTGCCAGCAGCTTAAAGGGCACTGAAGCTTTCTTT

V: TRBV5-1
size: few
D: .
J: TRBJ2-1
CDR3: CASSSNRDSEQFF
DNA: TGCGCCAGCAGCTCTAACCGGGACTCTGAGCAGTTCTTC

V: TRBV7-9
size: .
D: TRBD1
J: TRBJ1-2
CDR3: CASSSSDRASSNYGYTF
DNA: TGTGCCAGCAGCTCCTCGGACAGGGCCAGCAGTAACTATGGCTACACCTTC

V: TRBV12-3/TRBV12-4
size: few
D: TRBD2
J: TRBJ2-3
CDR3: CASSPEERGPDTQYF
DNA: TGTGCCAGCAGCCCGGAGGAGCGGGGTCCAGATACGCAGTATTTT

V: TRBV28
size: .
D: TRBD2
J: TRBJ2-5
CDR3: CASSSTGTSGQETQYF
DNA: TGTGCCAGCAGTTCGACCGGGACTAGCGGGCAAGAGACCCAGTACTTC

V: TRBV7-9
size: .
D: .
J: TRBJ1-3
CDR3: CASSWGEGSFSGNTIYF
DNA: TGTGCCAGCAGCTGGGGGGAGGGATCCTTCTCTGGAAACACCATATATTTT

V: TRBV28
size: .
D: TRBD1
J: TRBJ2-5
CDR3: CATIQPGQGARETQYF
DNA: TGTGCCACCATACAACCGGGACAGGGGGCGAGAGAGACCCAGTACTTC